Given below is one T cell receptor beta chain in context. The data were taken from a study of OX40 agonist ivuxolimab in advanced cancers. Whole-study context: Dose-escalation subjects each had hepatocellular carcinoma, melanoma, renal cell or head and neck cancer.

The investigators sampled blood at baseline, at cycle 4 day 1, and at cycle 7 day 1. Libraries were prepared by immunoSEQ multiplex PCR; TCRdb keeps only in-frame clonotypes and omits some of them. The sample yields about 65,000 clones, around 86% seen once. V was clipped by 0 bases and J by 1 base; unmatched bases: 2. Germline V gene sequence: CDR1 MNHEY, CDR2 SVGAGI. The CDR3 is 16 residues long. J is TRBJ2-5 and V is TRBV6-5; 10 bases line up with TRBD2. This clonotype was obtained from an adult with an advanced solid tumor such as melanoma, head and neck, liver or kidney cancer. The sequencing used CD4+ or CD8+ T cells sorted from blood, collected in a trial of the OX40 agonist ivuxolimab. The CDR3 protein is CASSYSVAGGQETQYF. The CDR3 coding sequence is TGTGCCAGCAGTTACTCGGTAGCGGGGGGCCAAGAGACCCAGTACTTC.